Following are 16 T cell receptor beta chains from one sample sequenced in a study of blood T cell repertoires in COVID-19. The data were produced by immunoSEQ multiplex PCR, yet TCRdb's version contains in-frame clones alone and is incomplete. The table shows 20,000 to 30,000 clones, with around 86% occurring only once. Sequenced input: peripheral blood. These receptors originate from a human donor with active COVID-19. The donor label of this sample is uncertain.

About this clone itself: Its ends do not fully match the called genes, so a read error is possible. The chain employs TRBV7-7 and TRBJ2-1; TRBD2 matches at 10 bases. Germline V CDR1 and CDR2: SSHAT, FNYEAQ (reference sequence). The CDR3 spans 16 residues. CDR3 in DNA: TGTGCTAGCAGCGCCGGGACTAGCGCTCAGGGGAATGAGCAGTTCTTC. This gives the protein CASSAGTSAQGNEQFF.

J is TRBJ2-2 and V is TRBV4-1; TRBD2 matches 7 bases. The CDR3 is made up of 17 amino acids. The ends lost 1 base at V and 7 bases at J; junction bases unmatched: 12. CDR1 is MGHRA and CDR2 is YSYEKL in the germline V gene. In DNA form, the CDR3 reads TGCGCCAGCAGCCAAGGGGGACTAAAGGGCTATGGCGGGGAGCTGTTTTTT. The encoded protein is CASSQGGLKGYGGELFF.

The gene calls are TRBV27 and TRBJ2-2; TRBD1 matches 8 bases. Germline CDR1 and CDR2: MNHEY and SMNVEV (reference sequence). The CDR3 is made up of 17 amino acids. With V trimmed by 10 bases and J by 7 bases, 20 bases remained unmatched. DNA of the CDR3: TGTGCCACCGCCGCCCCCAGGACAGGGTGGACGGGCGGGGAGCTGTTTTTT. It codes for CATAAPRTGWTGGELFF.

This chain links TRBV13 with TRBJ1-5, with D unresolved. This CDR3 has 15 residues. The germline gives CDR1 PRHDT, CDR2 FYEKMQ (reference sequence). Trimming removed 0 bases from V and 7 bases from J, with 13 bases in between. CDR3 DNA: TGTGCCAGCAGCTTAGGCAGAGGAGTGGTCCAGCCCCAGCATTTT. The encoded protein is CASSLGRGVVQPQHF.

V is TRBV27 and J is TRBJ2-7; weak D call: TRBD2 (6 bases). Trimming cost V 0 bases and J 3 bases, with 12 bases left between them. Germline V gene sequence: CDR1 MNHEY, CDR2 SMNVEV (reference sequence). The CDR3 runs 15 residues. The CDR3 loop is CASSLSILGGYEQYF. The DNA for the CDR3 is TGTGCCAGCAGTTTATCAATTTTGGGAGGCTACGAGCAGTACTTC.

CDR3 coding DNA: TGCGCCAGCATACCGGGGGTCACCTACGAGCAGTACTTC. This gives the protein CASIPGVTYEQYF. The chain uses TRBV23-1 and TRBJ2-7, with D perhaps TRBD2 (6 bases). TRBV23-1 counts as an open reading frame of uncertain function. Trimming shortened V by 7 bases and J by 2 bases, and 12 bases separated the two germline ends. The CDR3 is 13 residues long.

This chain uses TRBV7-9 with TRBJ2-7; D remains ambiguous. Germline CDR1 and CDR2: SEHNR and FQNEAQ (reference sequence). Between the trimmed V and J ends, which lost 2 bases and 6 bases, there was a span of 11 bases. The CDR3 spans 13 residues. The CDR3 nucleotides are TGTGCCAGCAGCTTACACCAACATGCCGAGCAGTACTTC. Protein product: CASSLHQHAEQYF.

The V call is TRBV29-1, the J call TRBJ2-7; TRBD2 agrees at 8 bases. The CDR3 has 13 amino acids. Germline V CDR1 and CDR2: SQVTM, ANQGSEA. The V segment lost 6 bases and the J segment 0 bases; nucleotides outside the gene matches: 4. The CDR3 protein is CSVTSAVSYEQYF. CDR3 in DNA: TGCAGCGTGACTAGCGCAGTCTCCTACGAGCAGTACTTC.

This clone was counted once. V is TRBV6-2 or TRBV6-3 and J is TRBJ1-2; the D gene is possibly TRBD1 (6 bases). This CDR3 contains 16 residues. The germline V gene has CDR1 MNHEY and CDR2 SVGEGT. Trimming pared 5 bases from V and 7 bases from J, leaving 23 bases between. Here the CDR3 reads CASSRRPGGLSGGYTF. The DNA of the CDR3 is TGTGCCAGCAGTCGAAGGCCGGGGGGGCTCTCCGGTGGCTACACCTTC.

The J gene is TRBJ2-3, the V gene TRBV9, with TRBD1 matching over 9 bases. The germline CDR1 and CDR2 sequences are SGDLS and YYNGEE. The CDR3 totals 16 residues. The V and J ends lost 0 bases and 2 bases, in that order; junction bases with no gene match: 4. The CDR3 protein is CASSVVGQGNTDTQYF. The CDR3 nucleotides are TGTGCCAGCAGCGTAGTAGGACAGGGGAACACAGATACGCAGTATTTT.

V is TRBV7-9 and J is TRBJ2-1, with 11 bases identical to TRBD2. This CDR3 comprises 17 residues. Germline lookup yields CDR1 SEHNR and CDR2 FQNEAQ (reference sequence). After removal of 1 base from V and 2 bases from J, the junction contained 4 bases not matched to a gene. In DNA form, the CDR3 reads TGTGCCAGCAGCTTAGAACTGACTAGCGGGGCCTACAATGAGCAGTTCTTC. It is translated as CASSLELTSGAYNEQFF.

The chain links TRBV5-1 to TRBJ2-4, with 10 bases fitting TRBD1. V was clipped by 0 bases and J by 8 bases; unmatched bases: 2. CDR3 length: 14 amino acids. Germline V gene sequence: CDR1 SGHRS, CDR2 YFSETQ. The CDR3: CASSLGTGGHIQYF. In nucleotides, the CDR3 is TGCGCCAGCAGCTTGGGGACAGGGGGACACATTCAGTACTTC.

The V gene is TRBV20-1, the J gene TRBJ2-1, with D perhaps TRBD1 (6 bases). V dropped 6 bases and J dropped 15 bases, with 18 bases sitting between them. Germline CDR1 DFQATT, CDR2 SNEGSKA (reference sequence). This CDR3 has 11 residues. The CDR3 DNA reads as TGCAGTGCCGCACAGGGATTTAATCCGTTCTTC. Its translation: CSAAQGFNPFF.

The rearrangement uses TRBV15 and TRBJ2-7; possibly TRBD1 for D (6 bases). The CDR3 has 13 amino acids. The V gene's germline CDR1 is LNHNV and CDR2 YYDKDF (reference sequence). V was pared by 0 bases and J by 3 bases, with 6 bases between. The CDR3 here is CATSRDRGYEQYF. CDR3 coding DNA: TGTGCCACCAGCAGAGACAGGGGCTACGAGCAGTACTTC.

The sample holds a few counts of this clone. An end of the junction does not agree with germline; a read error may underlie this. The chain has TRBV2 and TRBJ2-5; the match to TRBD2 covers 7 bases. CDR1 is SNHLY, CDR2 FYNNEI, per germline. CDR3 length: 15 amino acids. The CDR3 protein is CASSGYGGMEETQYF. CDR3 coding DNA: TGTGCCAGCAGTGGCTACGGGGGGATGGAAGAAACCCAGTACTTC.

The chain carries TRBV9 and TRBJ2-3; no reliable D call. CDR1 is SGDLS, CDR2 YYNGEE, per germline. The length of the CDR3 is 13 residues. V was trimmed by 4 bases and J by 2 bases, leaving 8 bases between them. The CDR3 DNA sequence: TGTGCCAGCAGCACCCGACACACAGATACGCAGTATTTT. Protein sequence: CASSTRHTDTQYF.